What follows describes a single T cell receptor (beta chain). Its antigen is not yet known. No much larger clonotype is one base removed from it; base qualities were not supplied. In the paper's terms, the time point label means: patch test 3, about 24 weeks after DPC sensitization. The treatment or condition label of this sample denotes: therapeutic diphenylcyclopropenone sensitization with weekly scalp DPC. At every patch-test visit, the blood draw took place before the patch test was put on. Patients were considered eligible if aged 18 to 70, diagnosed with alopecia and deemed suitable for DPC therapy, and patients were excluded if pregnant. Total RNA was isolated from unfractionated whole blood collected in Tempus Blood RNA tubes. The data stem from a study of human T cells and chemical hapten exposure (dated by TCRdb to 2020 to 2022). About the full investigation: For sensitization, 2% DPC in acetone was applied to a roughly 2 cm by roughly 2 cm area of upper inner arm skin. Libraries were combined into a pool for sequencing, and differences in TCR yield between samples came mainly from small differences in library volumes within the pool. Throughout the study period of around 24 weeks, patients also received therapeutic DPC doses to the scalp every week. Patch tests used Finn chambers with 0.01% DPC on the upper back, scored after 6 days by International Contact Dermatitis Research Group standards. For TCR sequencing, blood came from about 29 alopecia patients at anywhere from one to four time points (pre-sensitization, 2, 6 and 24 weeks). Patient blood was sampled pre-sensitization (week 0) and at 2, 6 and about 24 weeks after DPC sensitization. Peripheral blood TCR repertoire changes were tracked in vivo in alopecia patients during primary and secondary sensitization to the hapten diphenylcyclopropenone (DPC). The mostly female patient cohort included alopecia areata with under or over 50% scalp involvement, alopecia totalis and alopecia universalis.

Library preparation used RACE. Instrument used: NextSeq 500. During library preparation, unique molecular identifiers were attached to individual cDNA molecules so that TCRs could be counted in a quantitative, reproducible way. From each blood RNA sample, both TCR alpha and TCR beta chains were sequenced. From the authors' description of their analysis: A median of approximately 100,000 TCRs per sample was observed, with a range of about 20,000 to 690,600. The Decombinator software suite was used to annotate V, J and CDR3 in the TCR reads. For PS versus PT1 abundance plots, all samples were subsampled to the same number of TCRs (28,000). TCRs were defined as expanded if absent before sensitization and observed at least eight times at the 2-week time point. TCRdb took the public reads, trimmed them with fastp at Q25, ran MiXCR for clone calling and kept in-frame beta chains. Rows with a matching CDR3 protein are joined into one entry that keeps the most common DNA and genes. TCRdb's processing, not the authors' own work, is the source of the V and J calls. In all, the sample holds some 60,000 distinct CDR3 sequences, and 9.5% to 15% of those were seen once. 2.4% of the sample comes from the top ten.

On the study overall, not on this receptor specifically: DPC sensitization did not change how many TCRs were above 1 in 1000 frequency, and no evidence was found of alterations in global repertoire structure. Repeated subsampling changed both the strength of the expansion versus patch-test correlation and the threshold at which that correlation became significant. Alopecia, a presumed autoimmune disease, was present in all patients, so the immune response of the patients might differ from that of healthy individuals. The number of PT1 expanded TCRs positively correlated with patch test score, significant at thresholds 8, 16 and 32 but not 4. Expanded TCRs formed significantly more large CDR3 similarity clusters than pre-sensitization or healthy control sets, consistent with antigen-driven responses.

Reading the germline V gene gives CDR1 MDHEN and CDR2 SYDVKM. V is pared back by 4 bases and J by 5 bases, with 6 bases lying between the germline termini. The CDR3, from cysteine to phenylalanine, totals 12 residues. Only CDR3 DNA remains: 36 bases, in frame from the first base. This chain is built from TRBV28 and TRBJ1-5; the D gene cannot be named for sure. The sequence was collected from a young man with alopecia areata. Some clones in this sample may be carry-over from other donors' samples. Material: whole blood, obtained in connection with sensitization to the hapten diphenylcyclopropenone (DPC). The base sequence is TGTGCCAGCAGTTCTGGGGATCAGCCCCAGCATTTT. Protein translation: CASSSGDQPQHF.